The 23 T cell receptor beta chains presented below share a single source sample, sequenced in a study of blood T cell repertoires in COVID-19. Assay used: immunoSEQ multiplex PCR; TCRdb lists only in-frame clones, some missing. The table shows under 300,000 clones, with more than 80% occurring only once. Material for sequencing was peripheral blood. These receptors all stem from a human donor in a cohort sampled during active COVID-19.

The V call is TRBV4-1, the J call TRBJ2-3; 9 bases are shared with TRBD2. The germline V gene has CDR1 MGHRA and CDR2 YSYEKL. The trim removed 6 bases at V and 0 bases at J, leaving 4 bases unmatched. There are 15 residues in the CDR3. The CDR3 bases are TGCGCCAGCAGGCCTAGCGGGGTTAGCACAGATACGCAGTATTTT. It translates to CASRPSGVSTDTQYF.

The genes are TRBV7-2 and TRBJ1-4; TRBD1 is a possible D gene (5 bases). V lost 5 bases, J lost 7 bases, and 17 bases lay in between. There are 15 residues in the CDR3. Looked up from germline, CDR1 is SGHTA and CDR2 is FQGNSA. CDR3 protein: CASSRLGQGGEKLFF. Here the CDR3 DNA reads TGTGCCAGCAGCCGTTTGGGGCAGGGAGGTGAAAAACTGTTTTTT. The full variable domain, its missing parts supplied by reference TRBV7-2 and TRBJ1-4, is GAGVSQSPSNKVTEKGKDVELRCDPISGHTALYWYRQSLGQGLEFLIYFQGNSAPDKSGLPSDRFSAERTGGSVSTLTIQRTQQEDSAVYLCASSRLGQGGEKLFFGSGTQLSVL.

This clone was seen a handful of times. This rearrangement joins TRBV5-1 to TRBJ2-1, with TRBD1 identical over 9 bases. Per germline, CDR1 SGHRS and CDR2 YFSETQ. The CDR3 has 16 residues. The V segment lost 4 bases and the J segment 6 bases; nucleotides outside the gene matches: 11. The CDR3 sequence is CASSLSGQGRSNEQFF. Written as DNA, the CDR3 is TGCGCCAGCAGCCTATCGGGACAGGGTAGGAGCAATGAGCAGTTCTTC.

The rearrangement joins TRBV9 to TRBJ2-3; 13 nucleotides agree with TRBD2. Germline CDR1 is SGDLS and CDR2 is YYNGEE. This CDR3 spans 16 amino acids. Trimming took 4 bases from V and 3 from J; bases not matched to a gene: 5. For the CDR3, the DNA is TGTGCCAGCAGCATTCGGACTAGCGGGGGAACAGATACGCAGTATTTT. Residues: CASSIRTSGGTDTQYF. Variable domain in full (rest from reference TRBV9 and TRBJ2-3): DSGVTQTPKHLITATGQRVTLRCSPRSGDLSVYWYQQSLDQGLQFLIQYYNGEERAKGNILERFSAQQFPDLHSELNLSSLELGDSALYFCASSIRTSGGTDTQYFGPGTRLTVL.

The rearrangement joins TRBV25-1 to TRBJ2-1; the match to TRBD1 covers 8 bases. CDR1 MGHDK and CDR2 SYGVNS come from the germline V gene. The trim removed 1 base at V and 9 bases at J, leaving 5 bases unmatched. The CDR3 runs 14 residues. CDR3: CASSEWDRRGEQFF. The CDR3 DNA reads TGTGCCAGCAGTGAATGGGACAGGCGCGGTGAGCAGTTCTTC.

The V and J genes are TRBV10-3 and TRBJ2-7; D is possibly TRBD1 (6 bases). Germline-derived CDR1 and CDR2 are ENHRY and SYGVKD. The CDR3 consists of 15 residues. Trimming took off 8 bases at V and 2 bases at J, with 19 bases between the two ends. This chain's CDR3 is CAIRSGDGLAYEQYF. In DNA, the CDR3 is TGTGCCATCCGCTCAGGGGACGGTCTTGCCTACGAGCAGTACTTC.

The chain combines TRBV27 with TRBJ1-2; D unresolved. Per germline, CDR1 MNHEY and CDR2 SMNVEV (reference sequence). This CDR3 is 15 amino acids long. The V and J ends lost 5 bases and 0 bases respectively, with 13 bases between them. CDR3 in amino acids: CASSPGRGPNYGYTF. As DNA, the CDR3 is TGTGCCAGCAGTCCCGGACGCGGGCCTAACTATGGCTACACCTTC.

The rearrangement links TRBV7-8 to TRBJ2-3; 13 bases line up with TRBD2. This CDR3 has 17 amino acids. The J segment lost 1 base and the V segment lost 1 base, leaving 2 bases of the junction unmatched. Germline-derived CDR1 and CDR2 are SGHVS and FQNEAQ. The CDR3 nucleotides read TGTGCCAGCAGCTTAGGCGGACTAGCGGGGGGCACAGATACGCAGTATTTT. Protein product: CASSLGGLAGGTDTQYF.

CDR3 sequence: CASSLYQGGGQQFF. CDR3 nucleotides: TGTGCCAGCAGTCTCTACCAAGGAGGAGGGCAGCAGTTCTTC. The chain is built from TRBV2 and TRBJ2-1; D might be TRBD2 (6 bases). Trimming pared 5 bases from V and 11 bases from J, leaving 19 bases between. The CDR3 has 14 amino acids. CDR1 is SNHLY and CDR2 is FYNNEI in the germline V gene.

V usage is TRBV15 and J usage is TRBJ2-7; D possibly corresponds to TRBD1 (5 bases). The CDR3 is 15 amino acids. Trimming cost V 0 bases and J 2 bases, with 11 bases left between them. Germline V gene data show CDR1 as LNHNV and CDR2 as YYDKDF (reference sequence). The chain's CDR3 is CATSRDQTAAYEQYF. In nucleotides, the CDR3 is TGTGCCACCAGCAGAGATCAGACAGCTGCCTACGAGCAGTACTTC.

The chain uses TRBV5-1 and TRBJ2-7; possibly TRBD2 for D (5 bases). Germline V gives CDR1 SGHRS, CDR2 YFSETQ. V was cut by 2 bases and J by 0 bases, with 12 bases left in between. This CDR3 region has 15 residues. The CDR3 sequence: CASSLWGESSYEQYF. As DNA, the CDR3 is TGCGCCAGCAGCTTATGGGGAGAGAGCTCCTACGAGCAGTACTTC.

The rearrangement uses TRBV6-1 and TRBJ1-3; 9 nucleotides align to TRBD1. The CDR3 has 16 residues. The germline gives CDR1 MNHNS, CDR2 SASEGT. Unmatched junction bases numbered 5, after V lost 3 bases and J lost 2 bases. CDR3 residues: CASSDGQGLTGNTIYF. Written as DNA, the CDR3 is TGTGCCAGCAGTGATGGACAGGGGTTAACTGGAAACACCATATATTTT.

CDR3 sequence (DNA): TGCGCCAGCAGCCAACCGAATCAAGGACAGACTCAGTACTTC. Protein sequence: CASSQPNQGQTQYF. The V gene is TRBV4-1, the J gene TRBJ2-4; tentatively, D is TRBD1 (6 bases). Deletions cut 2 bases from V and 12 bases from J, with 17 bases between. This CDR3 region has 14 residues. The germline V gene has CDR1 MGHRA and CDR2 YSYEKL.

J is TRBJ1-1 and V is TRBV21-1. TRBV21-1 is designated a pseudogene. CDR3 length equals 18 residues. CDR3 coding DNA: TGTGCCAGCAGCAAAGCTAAGTCACCTGAGAGGAGGCACACTGAAGCTTTCTTT. Translating it yields CASSKAKSPERRHTEAFF.

This chain links TRBV4-2 with TRBJ2-1, with D maybe TRBD2 (6 bases). CDR1 and CDR2 (germline): LGHNA, YNFKEQ. V gave up 2 bases and J gave up 2 bases, with 13 bases separating them. CDR3 length: 16 amino acids. The CDR3 DNA reads as TGTGCCAGCAGCCAATCCGGAGGGTATCCCTACAATGAGCAGTTCTTC. Amino acids: CASSQSGGYPYNEQFF.

The rearrangement uses TRBV5-4 and TRBJ2-5; 10 nucleotides agree with TRBD1. CDR1 and CDR2 (germline): SGHNT, YYREEE (reference sequence). There are 16 residues in the CDR3. V shed 2 bases and J 6 bases; nucleotides not matched to a gene: 10. The CDR3 is CASSFSQDRGLKTQYF. CDR3 DNA: TGTGCCAGCAGCTTCAGTCAAGACAGGGGGCTAAAGACCCAGTACTTC.

The V and J genes are TRBV2 and TRBJ1-5; a possible D gene is TRBD1 (6 bases). From germline, CDR1 is SNHLY and CDR2 FYNNEI. The CDR3 runs to 16 residues. With 4 bases removed from V and 1 base from J, the gap between germline ends came to 14 bases. CDR3 in DNA: TGTGCCAGCAGTGCAACTGGGACACCGAGCAATCAGCCCCAGCATTTT. The encoded protein is CASSATGTPSNQPQHF.

The chain's CDR3 is CASSLIRAGTVDEQYF. Written as DNA, the CDR3 is TGCGCCAGCAGCCTGATCAGAGCCGGGACAGTCGACGAGCAGTACTTC. The J gene is TRBJ2-7, the V gene TRBV5-1, with 7 bases aligning to TRBD1. Germline V gene lookup returns CDR1 SGHRS and CDR2 YFSETQ. J gave up 5 bases and V 4 bases, and 15 bases lay outside the gene matches. CDR3 length equals 16 residues. The whole variable domain, remainder taken from reference TRBV5-1 and TRBJ2-7, is KAGVTQTPRYLIKTRGQQVTLSCSPISGHRSVSWYQQTPGQGLQFLFEYFSETQRNKGNFPGRFSGRQFSNSRSEMNVSTLELGDSALYLCASSLIRAGTVDEQYFGPGTRLTVT.

CDR3 sequence: CASSLAHRQGGDTDTQYF. The CDR3 DNA sequence: TGTGCCAGCAGCTTGGCACATAGGCAGGGAGGGGACACAGATACGCAGTATTTT. V usage is TRBV5-4 and J usage is TRBJ2-3; 7 positions agree with TRBD2. The CDR3 is 18 amino acids. Germline lookup yields CDR1 SGHNT and CDR2 YYREEE (reference sequence). The V segment lost 0 bases and the J segment 2 bases; nucleotides outside the gene matches: 12.

This chain uses TRBV3-1 (or the pseudogene TRBV3-2) with TRBJ1-3, with D uncertain. Trimming removed 7 bases from V and 4 bases from J, with 11 bases in between. The V gene's germline CDR1 is LGHDT and CDR2 YNNKEL (reference sequence). The CDR3 sequence is 13 residues long. The CDR3 reads CASTGSTGNTIYF. CDR3 nucleotide sequence: TGTGCCAGCACGGGGTCTACGGGAAACACCATATATTTT.

This clone came up a few times. The V gene is TRBV28, the J gene TRBJ2-1; 9 bases map to TRBD1. In germline, CDR1 is MDHEN, CDR2 SYDVKM. CDR3 length equals 15 residues. V shed 3 bases and J 7 bases; nucleotides not matched to a gene: 7. CDR3 residues: CASSLTGTGRNEQFF. CDR3 coding DNA: TGTGCCAGCAGTTTGACCGGGACAGGGAGAAATGAGCAGTTCTTC. Using reference TRBV28 and TRBJ2-1 for the parts outside the CDR3, the full variable domain is DVKVTQSSRYLVKRTGEKVFLECVQDMDHENMFWYRQDPGLGLRLIYFSYDVKMKEKGDIPEGYSVSREKKERFSLILESASTNQTSMYLCASSLTGTGRNEQFFGPGTRLTVL.

The J gene is TRBJ1-4, the V gene TRBV5-1; 7 bases align to TRBD1. V lost 4 bases and J lost 7; bases outside the gene matches: 13. Looked up from germline, CDR1 is SGHRS and CDR2 is YFSETQ. CDR3 length equals 16 residues. CDR3 amino acids: CASSPGTDQLSEKLFF. In DNA, the CDR3 is TGCGCCAGCAGCCCGGGGACAGACCAACTCAGTGAAAAACTGTTTTTT.

A word on this clone: This CDR3 is also generated by other DNA sequences in the sample. The J gene is TRBJ1-2, the V gene TRBV19, with TRBD1 identical over 9 bases. CDR3 size: 14 residues. The trim removed 3 bases at V and 2 bases at J, leaving 1 base unmatched. CDR1 and CDR2 from the germline V gene are LNHDA and SQIVND (reference sequence). Here the CDR3 DNA reads TGTGCCAGTAGTATTGGGACAGGGAACTATGGCTACACCTTC. It translates to CASSIGTGNYGYTF.